These 3 T cell receptor beta chains originate from one sample sequenced in a study of beta chain features in type 1 diabetes. Reverse transcribing all isolated RNA meant expressed TCRB transcripts were sequenced. Method: immunoSEQ multiplex PCR; TCRdb's copy keeps in-frame clones and lacks some. This table has 970,000 or so clones, roughly 15% appearing once. The sample comprised naive CD4+ T cells from blood. These receptors were collected from a woman younger than 35 in good health.

About this clone: The same CDR3 is also encoded by other DNA sequences in this sample. The J gene is TRBJ1-3, the V gene TRBV5-1; unclear D gene. This CDR3 is built from 14 residues. The germline CDR1 and CDR2 sequences are SGHRS and YFSETQ. Deletions cut 4 bases from V and 0 bases from J, with 8 bases between. CDR3 in amino acids: CASSGGSSGNTIYF. The CDR3 region has the DNA TGCGCCAGCAGCGGTGGGAGCTCTGGAAACACCATATATTTT.

CDR3 in DNA: TGTGCCAGCAGCCCGGACTACAACACCGGGGAGCTGTTTTTT. It codes for CASSPDYNTGELFF. V gene TRBV7-9 combines with J gene TRBJ2-2; D is perhaps TRBD2 (6 bases). The CDR3 is made up of 14 amino acids. Germline CDR1 SEHNR, CDR2 FQNEAQ (reference sequence). V shed 5 bases and J shed 2 bases, with 9 bases lying between them.

V gene TRBV7-2 combines with J gene TRBJ2-3; 7 bases map to TRBD1. This CDR3 has 13 residues. V lost 8 bases and J lost 6; bases outside the gene matches: 8. The germline CDR1 and CDR2 sequences are SGHTA and FQGNSA. The CDR3 protein is CASRQGVLDTQYF. DNA for the CDR3: TGTGCCAGCCGACAGGGAGTTCTGGATACGCAGTATTTT.